Each of the 5 T cell receptor beta chains below was sequenced from the same sample in a study of beta chain features in type 1 diabetes. Investigators reverse transcribed all isolated RNA, so they sequenced expressed TCRB transcripts. The data were produced by immunoSEQ multiplex PCR, yet TCRdb's version contains in-frame clones alone and is incomplete. The sample shows about 410,000 clones, 11% to 15% of them seen only once. Sequencing was performed on naive CD4+ T cells from blood. Receptor source: a man aged 30 to 39 in good health.

This clone was detected a few times. This chain joins TRBV27 and TRBJ2-7; either TRBD1 or TRBD2 may supply D (5 bases each). CDR3 length: 13 residues. Germline-derived CDR1 and CDR2 are MNHEY and SMNVEV (reference sequence). V gave up 11 bases and J gave up 5 bases, with 19 bases separating them. The CDR3 protein is CAVSLGVSNEQYF. The CDR3 DNA reads TGTGCCGTTTCGCTGGGGGTTTCCAACGAGCAGTACTTC.

The sample holds a few counts of this clone. This sequence joins TRBV7-2 and TRBJ2-1; D may be TRBD2 (5 bases). Germline CDR1 is SGHTA and CDR2 is FQGNSA. CDR3 length equals 13 residues. V lost 4 bases to trimming and J lost 12 bases, with 16 bases between them. The CDR3 region has the DNA TGTGCCAGCAGCTCCACCTCCTCTAGCAGGCAGTTCTTC. Amino acids: CASSSTSSSRQFF.

The genes are TRBV19 and TRBJ2-7; 10 bases are a match to TRBD1. The CDR3 is 14 amino acids. CDR1 and CDR2 (germline): LNHDA, SQIVND (reference sequence). V trimming: 4 bases; J trimming: 5 bases; junction bases outside the gene matches: 5. The DNA for the CDR3 is TGTGCCAGTAGTACCGGGACAGGGGCCCACGAGCAGTACGTC. Translating gives CASSTGTGAHEQYV.

This chain uses TRBV30 with TRBJ1-5, with D perhaps matching TRBD1 (6 bases). CDR1 and CDR2 from the germline V gene are GTSNPN and SVGIG (reference sequence). CDR3 length: 16 amino acids. V shed 0 bases and J shed 7 bases, with 19 bases lying between them. CDR3: CAWSVGQGRGRQPQHF. The CDR3 DNA reads as TGTGCCTGGAGTGTTGGGCAGGGCAGGGGCCGCCAGCCCCAGCATTTT.

This chain uses TRBV4-1 with TRBJ2-7; D is unclear. The CDR3 totals 15 residues. The V end was cut by 5 bases, the J end by 6 bases, with 20 bases between. CDR1 and CDR2 (germline): MGHRA, YSYEKL. CDR3 bases: TGCGCCAGCAGCGAATACGGCACGGGTGTCGGCGAGCAGTACTTC. This gives the protein CASSEYGTGVGEQYF.